This TCR beta chain was found in a study of CD8+CD57+ T cells in acquired aplastic anemia. Study-level background: Sorting CD4+ and CD8+ cells gave DNA averaging about 3.3 ug. Roughly 10.8 million reads were obtained on average for healthy donor CD4+ cells. Study observations and caveats: The number of CD8+ CDR3 sequences shared by patients and controls was twenty-nine. CD8+ Simpson's diversity did not differ significantly between patients and controls.

Regarding this clonotype: No antigen is known for it.

TCR beta VDJ and CDR3 profiling used genomic DNA as template. MiXCR, applied by TCRdb to the reads, yields one record per CDR3 protein. The sample has some 180,000 distinct CDR3 sequences, around half seen once. The CDR3 extends over 14 amino acids. V lost 3 bases and J 4 bases, leaving 13 bases between the germline ends. CDR1 is DFQATT, CDR2 SNEGSKA, per germline (reference sequence). The rearrangement uses TRBV20-1 and TRBJ1-5; D is perhaps TRBD1 (6 bases). Sequencing was done on a sample of sorted CD4+, CD8+, or CD8+CD57+ T cells (not recorded which) from PBMCs. The TCR originated in a human donor in good health. CDR3 sequence: CSARAGVGNQPQHF. CDR3 nucleotides: TGCAGTGCTAGGGCAGGGGTCGGAAATCAGCCCCAGCATTTT.